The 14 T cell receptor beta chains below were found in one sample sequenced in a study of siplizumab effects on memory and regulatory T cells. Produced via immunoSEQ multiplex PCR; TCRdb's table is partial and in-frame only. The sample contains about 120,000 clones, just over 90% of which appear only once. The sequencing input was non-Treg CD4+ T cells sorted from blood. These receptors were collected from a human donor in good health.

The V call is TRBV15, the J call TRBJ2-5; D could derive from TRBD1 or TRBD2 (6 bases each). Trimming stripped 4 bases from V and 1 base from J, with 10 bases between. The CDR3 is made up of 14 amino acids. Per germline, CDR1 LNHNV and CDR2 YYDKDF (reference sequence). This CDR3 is CATSKGGPQETQYF. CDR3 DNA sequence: TGTGCCACCAGCAAAGGGGGGCCCCAAGAGACCCAGTACTTC. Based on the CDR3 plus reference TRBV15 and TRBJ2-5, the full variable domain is DAMVIQNPRYQVTQFGKPVTLSCSQTLNHNVMYWYQQKSSQAPKLLFHYYDKDFNNEADTPDNFQSRRPNTSFCFLDIRSPGLGDTAMYLCATSKGGPQETQYFGPGTRLLVL.

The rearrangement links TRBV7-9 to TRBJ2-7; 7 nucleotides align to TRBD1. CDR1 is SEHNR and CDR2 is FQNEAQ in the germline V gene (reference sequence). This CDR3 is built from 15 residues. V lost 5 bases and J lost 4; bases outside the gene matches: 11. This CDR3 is CASSRQGVDQYEQYF. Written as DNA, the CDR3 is TGTGCCAGCAGCCGACAGGGCGTTGATCAGTACGAGCAGTACTTC.

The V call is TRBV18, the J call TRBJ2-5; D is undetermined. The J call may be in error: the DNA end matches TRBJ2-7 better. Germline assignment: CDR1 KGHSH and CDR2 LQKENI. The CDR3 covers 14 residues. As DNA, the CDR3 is TGTGCCAGCTCACGGGCCTCCCTTGGCGACGAGCAGTACTTC. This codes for CASSRASLGDEQYF.

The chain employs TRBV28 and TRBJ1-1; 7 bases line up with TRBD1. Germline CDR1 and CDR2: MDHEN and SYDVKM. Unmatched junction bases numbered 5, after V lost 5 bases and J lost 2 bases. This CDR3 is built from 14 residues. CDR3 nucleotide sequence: TGTGCCAGCAGTCAGACAGGGCCAAACACTGAAGCTTTCTTT. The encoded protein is CASSQTGPNTEAFF.

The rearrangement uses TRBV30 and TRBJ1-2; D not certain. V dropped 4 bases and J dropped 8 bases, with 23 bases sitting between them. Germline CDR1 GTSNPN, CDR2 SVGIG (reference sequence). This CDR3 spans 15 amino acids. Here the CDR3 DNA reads TGTGCCTGGAAGACCCCGGAACGCGTGGCGGGGGGCTACACCTTC. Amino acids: CAWKTPERVAGGYTF. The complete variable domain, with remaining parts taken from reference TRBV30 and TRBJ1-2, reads SQTIHQWPATLVQPVGSPLSLECTVEGTSNPNLYWYRQAAGRGLQLLFYSVGIGQISSEVPQNLSASRPQDRQFILSSKKLLLSDSGFYLCAWKTPERVAGGYTFGSGTRLTVV.

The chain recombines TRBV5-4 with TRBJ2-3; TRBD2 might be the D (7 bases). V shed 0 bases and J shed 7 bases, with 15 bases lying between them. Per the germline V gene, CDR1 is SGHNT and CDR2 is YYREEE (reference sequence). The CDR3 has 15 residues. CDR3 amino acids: CASSLAGGSPNTQYF. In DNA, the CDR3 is TGTGCCAGCAGCTTGGCGGGGGGCTCACCTAATACGCAGTATTTT. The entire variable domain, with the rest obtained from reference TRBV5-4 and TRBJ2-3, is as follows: ETGVTQSPTHLIKTRGQQVTLRCSSQSGHNTVSWYQQALGQGPQFIFQYYREEENGRGNFPPRFSGLQFPNYSSELNVNALELDDSALYLCASSLAGGSPNTQYFGPGTRLTVL.

The CDR3: CASSLLGEGYNQPQHF. CDR3 sequence (DNA): TGTGCCAGCAGCTTGTTGGGGGAGGGCTACAATCAGCCCCAGCATTTT. The rearrangement uses TRBV5-8 and TRBJ1-5; D is perhaps TRBD1 (5 bases). Trimming pared 1 base from V and 3 bases from J, leaving 14 bases between. The CDR3 runs 16 residues. In germline, CDR1 is SGHTS, CDR2 YDEGEE.

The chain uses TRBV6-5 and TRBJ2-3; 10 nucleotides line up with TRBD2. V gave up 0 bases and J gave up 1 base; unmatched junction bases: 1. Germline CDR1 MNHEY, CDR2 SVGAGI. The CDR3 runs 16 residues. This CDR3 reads CASSYSLAGGTDTQYF. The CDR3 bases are TGTGCCAGCAGTTACTCCCTAGCGGGGGGCACAGATACGCAGTATTTT.

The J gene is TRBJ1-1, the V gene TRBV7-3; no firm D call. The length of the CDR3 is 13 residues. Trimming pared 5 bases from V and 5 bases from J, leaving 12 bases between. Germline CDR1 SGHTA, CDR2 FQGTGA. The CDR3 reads CASSVQLATEAFF. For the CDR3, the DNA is TGTGCCAGCAGCGTACAACTGGCAACTGAAGCTTTCTTT. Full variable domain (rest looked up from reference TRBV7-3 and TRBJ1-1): GAGVSQTPSNKVTEKGKYVELRCDPISGHTALYWYRQSLGQGPEFLIYFQGTGAADDSGLPNDRFFAVRPEGSVSTLKIQRTERGDSAVYLCASSVQLATEAFFGQGTRLTVV.

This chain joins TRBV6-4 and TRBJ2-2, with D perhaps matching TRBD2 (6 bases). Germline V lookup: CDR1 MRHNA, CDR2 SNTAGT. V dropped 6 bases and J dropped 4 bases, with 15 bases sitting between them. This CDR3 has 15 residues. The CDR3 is CASRPWGESTGELFF. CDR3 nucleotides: TGTGCCAGCAGACCGTGGGGGGAGAGCACCGGGGAGCTGTTTTTT.

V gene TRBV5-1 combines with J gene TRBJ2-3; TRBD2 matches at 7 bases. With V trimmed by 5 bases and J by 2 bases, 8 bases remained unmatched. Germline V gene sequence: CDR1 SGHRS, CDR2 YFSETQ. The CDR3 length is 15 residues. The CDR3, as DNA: TGCGCCAGCAGTTCAACCGGGACTAACACAGATACGCAGTATTTT. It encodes CASSSTGTNTDTQYF.

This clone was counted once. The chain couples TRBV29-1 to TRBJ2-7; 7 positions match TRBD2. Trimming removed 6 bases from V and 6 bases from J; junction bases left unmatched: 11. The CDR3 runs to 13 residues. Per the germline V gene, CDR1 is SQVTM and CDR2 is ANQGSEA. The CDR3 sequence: CSVGGGQAVEQYF. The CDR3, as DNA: TGCAGCGTCGGGGGAGGGCAGGCGGTCGAGCAGTACTTC.

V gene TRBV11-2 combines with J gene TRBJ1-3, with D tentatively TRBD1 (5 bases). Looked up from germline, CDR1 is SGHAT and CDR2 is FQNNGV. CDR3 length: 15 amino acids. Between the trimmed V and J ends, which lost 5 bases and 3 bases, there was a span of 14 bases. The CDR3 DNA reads TGTGCCAGCAGCCGTCAGCAGGGTTATGGAAACACCATATATTTT. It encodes CASSRQQGYGNTIYF. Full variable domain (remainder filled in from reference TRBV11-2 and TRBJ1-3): EAGVAQSPRYKIIEKRQSVAFWCNPISGHATLYWYQQILGQGPKLLIQFQNNGVVDDSQLPKDRFSAERLKGVDSTLKIQPAKLEDSAVYLCASSRQQGYGNTIYFGEGSWLTVV.

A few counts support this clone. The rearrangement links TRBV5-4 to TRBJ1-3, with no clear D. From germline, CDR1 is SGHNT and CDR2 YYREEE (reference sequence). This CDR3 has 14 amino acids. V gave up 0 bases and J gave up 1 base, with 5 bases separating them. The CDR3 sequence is CASSLGVSGNTIYF. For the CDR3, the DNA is TGTGCCAGCAGCTTGGGGGTGTCTGGAAACACCATATATTTT.